One sample yielded the 5 T cell receptor beta chains listed below, sequenced in a study of T-cell reconstitution after alpha-beta-depleted transplantation in children. Preparing the TCRbeta library involved the use of unique molecular identifiers. TCRdb recomputed calls from the PCR reads with MiXCR, one row per CDR3 protein. Among about 340,000 distinct CDR3 sequences, about a tenth were seen once, and the ten largest hold 2% to 3%. The specimen comprised PBMCs from the stem cell graft donor, sampled from the stem cell graft. These receptors originate from a human donor who donated a stem cell graft to a child with acute lymphoblastic leukemia.

This clonotype has only a few counts. The chain joins TRBV20-1 to TRBJ2-5, with D unresolved. The V gene lost 5 bases and the J gene lost 5 bases, with 9 bases spanning the gap. This CDR3 comprises 11 residues. Germline V gene lookup returns CDR1 DFQATT and CDR2 SNEGSKA (reference sequence). DNA for the CDR3: TGCAGTGCTGGCTTCATGGAGACCCAGTACTTC. Its translation: CSAGFMETQYF.

This clonotype has only a few counts. The rearrangement links TRBV7-2 to TRBJ2-2; TRBD1 is a possible D gene (6 bases). This CDR3 region has 17 residues. V was cut by 4 bases and J by 0 bases, with 15 bases left in between. CDR1 is SGHTA, CDR2 FQGNSA, per germline. DNA for the CDR3: TGTGCCAGCAGCTCCCGTGGGGGCGTTTCGAACACCGGGGAGCTGTTTTTT. It translates to CASSSRGGVSNTGELFF.

This clonotype was recorded many times. The rearrangement links TRBV7-2 to TRBJ2-5; D is unresolved. Germline CDR1 reads SGHTA; CDR2 reads FQGNSA. The CDR3 is 15 residues long. The V gene lost 1 base and the J gene lost 4 bases, with 13 bases spanning the gap. CDR3 sequence (DNA): TGTGCCAGCAGCTTAGAAGGTAGCATGTTAGAGACCCAGTACTTC. Protein product: CASSLEGSMLETQYF.

The V and J genes are TRBV5-1 and TRBJ2-1, with 11 bases lining up with TRBD2. V was clipped by 1 base and J by 4 bases; unmatched bases: 4. The CDR3 sequence is 16 residues long. Germline V gene lookup returns CDR1 SGHRS and CDR2 YFSETQ. The CDR3 is CASSLTLAGGYNEQFF. DNA of the CDR3: TGCGCCAGCAGCTTGACCCTAGCGGGAGGATACAATGAGCAGTTCTTC.

The rearrangement joins TRBV27 to TRBJ2-5; D may be TRBD1 or TRBD2 (5 bases each). The CDR3 is 15 residues long. V was shortened by 5 bases and J by 7 bases, with 20 bases between the two germline ends. The germline V gene has CDR1 MNHEY and CDR2 SMNVEV (reference sequence). The CDR3 bases are TGTGCCAGCAGTGGGGGTACACGGAACGCAGCGACCCAGTACTTC. This codes for CASSGGTRNAATQYF.